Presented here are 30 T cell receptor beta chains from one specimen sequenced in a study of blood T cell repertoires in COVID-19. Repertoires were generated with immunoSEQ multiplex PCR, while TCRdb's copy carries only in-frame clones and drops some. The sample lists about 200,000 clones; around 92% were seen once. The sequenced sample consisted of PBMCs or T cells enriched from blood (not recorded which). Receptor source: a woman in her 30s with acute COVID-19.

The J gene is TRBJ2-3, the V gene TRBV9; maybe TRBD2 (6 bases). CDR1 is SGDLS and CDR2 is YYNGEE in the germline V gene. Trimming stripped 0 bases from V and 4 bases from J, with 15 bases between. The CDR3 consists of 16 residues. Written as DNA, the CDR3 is TGTGCCAGCAGCGTAGCTGGGGGGTCTGAGGCAGATACGCAGTATTTT. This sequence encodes CASSVAGGSEADTQYF.

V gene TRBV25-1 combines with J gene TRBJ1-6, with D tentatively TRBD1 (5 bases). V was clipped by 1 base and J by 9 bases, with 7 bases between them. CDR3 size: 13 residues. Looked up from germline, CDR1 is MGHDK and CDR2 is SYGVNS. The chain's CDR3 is CASSEWRGSPLHF. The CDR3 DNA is TGTGCCAGCAGTGAATGGAGGGGTTCACCCCTCCACTTT.

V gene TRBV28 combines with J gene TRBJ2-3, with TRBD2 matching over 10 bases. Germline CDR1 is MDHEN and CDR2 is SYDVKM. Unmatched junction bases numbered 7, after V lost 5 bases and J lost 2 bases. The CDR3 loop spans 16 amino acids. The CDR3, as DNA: TGTGCCAGCAGTGTCGGGACTAGCGTATCCACAGATACGCAGTATTTT. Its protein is CASSVGTSVSTDTQYF.

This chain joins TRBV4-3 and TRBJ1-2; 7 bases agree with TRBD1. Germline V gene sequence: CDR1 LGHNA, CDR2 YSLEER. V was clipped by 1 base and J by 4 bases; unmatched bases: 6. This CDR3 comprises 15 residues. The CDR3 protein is CASSQALTGTYGYTF. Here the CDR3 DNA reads TGCGCCAGCAGCCAAGCCCTGACAGGGACCTATGGCTACACCTTC.

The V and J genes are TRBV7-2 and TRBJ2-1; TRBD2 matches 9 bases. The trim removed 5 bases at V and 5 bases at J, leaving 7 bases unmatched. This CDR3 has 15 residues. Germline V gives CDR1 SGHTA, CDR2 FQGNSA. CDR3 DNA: TGTGCCAGCAGCATTAGCGGGGGCAACCACAATGAGCAGTTCTTC. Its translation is CASSISGGNHNEQFF.

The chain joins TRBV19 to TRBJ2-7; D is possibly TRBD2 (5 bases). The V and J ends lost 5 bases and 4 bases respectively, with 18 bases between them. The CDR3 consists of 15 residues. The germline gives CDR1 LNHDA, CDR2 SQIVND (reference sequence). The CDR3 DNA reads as TGTGCCAGTAGTCCCATGGAATCGGGGAATTACGAGCAGTACTTC. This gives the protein CASSPMESGNYEQYF.

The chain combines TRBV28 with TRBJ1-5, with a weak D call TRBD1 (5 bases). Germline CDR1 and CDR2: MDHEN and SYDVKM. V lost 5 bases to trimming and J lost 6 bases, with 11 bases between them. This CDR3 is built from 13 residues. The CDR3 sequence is CASSPQGPQPQHF. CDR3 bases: TGTGCCAGCAGTCCTCAGGGTCCTCAGCCCCAGCATTTT.

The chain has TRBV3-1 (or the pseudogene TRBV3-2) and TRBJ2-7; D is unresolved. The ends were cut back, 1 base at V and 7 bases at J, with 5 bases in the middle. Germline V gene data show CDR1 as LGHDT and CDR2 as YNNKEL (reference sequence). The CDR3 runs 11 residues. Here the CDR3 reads CASSQAREQYF. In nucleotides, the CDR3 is TGTGCCAGCAGCCAAGCGAGAGAGCAGTACTTC.

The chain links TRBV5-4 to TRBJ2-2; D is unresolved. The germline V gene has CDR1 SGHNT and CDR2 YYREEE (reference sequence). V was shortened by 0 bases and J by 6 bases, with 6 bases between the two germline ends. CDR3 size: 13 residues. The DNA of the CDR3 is TGTGCCAGCAGCTTGGTTTCAGCCGGGGAGCTGTTTTTT. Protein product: CASSLVSAGELFF.

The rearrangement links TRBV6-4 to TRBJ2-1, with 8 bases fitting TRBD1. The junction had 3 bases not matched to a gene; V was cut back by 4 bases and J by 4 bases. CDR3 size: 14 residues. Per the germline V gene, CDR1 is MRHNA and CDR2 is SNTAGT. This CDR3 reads CASSAHRGYNEQFF. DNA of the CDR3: TGTGCCAGCAGTGCCCACAGGGGGTACAATGAGCAGTTCTTC.

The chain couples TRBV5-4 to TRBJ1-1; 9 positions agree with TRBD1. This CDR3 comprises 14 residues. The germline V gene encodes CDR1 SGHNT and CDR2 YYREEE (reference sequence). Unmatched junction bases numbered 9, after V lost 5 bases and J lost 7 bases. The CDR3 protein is CASSPGTGSNEAFF. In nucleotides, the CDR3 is TGTGCCAGCAGTCCTGGGACAGGGAGCAATGAAGCTTTCTTT.

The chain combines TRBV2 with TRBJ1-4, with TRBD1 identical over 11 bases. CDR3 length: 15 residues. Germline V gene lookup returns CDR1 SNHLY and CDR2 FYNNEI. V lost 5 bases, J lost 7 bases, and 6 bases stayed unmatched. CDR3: CASSQGTGGTEKLFF. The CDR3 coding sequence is TGTGCCAGCAGTCAAGGGACAGGGGGAACTGAAAAACTGTTTTTT.

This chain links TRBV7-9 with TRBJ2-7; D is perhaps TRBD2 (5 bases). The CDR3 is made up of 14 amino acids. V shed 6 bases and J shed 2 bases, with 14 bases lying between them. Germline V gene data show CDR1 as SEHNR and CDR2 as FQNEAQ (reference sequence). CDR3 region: CASRGAGSTYEQYF. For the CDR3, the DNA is TGTGCCAGCAGGGGAGCTGGGAGCACCTACGAGCAGTACTTC.

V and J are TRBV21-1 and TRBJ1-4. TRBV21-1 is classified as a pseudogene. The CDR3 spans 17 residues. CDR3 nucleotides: TGTGCCAGCAGGTGCATATTAGCTACAAGGTGCAATGAAAAACTGTTTTTT. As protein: CASRCILATRCNEKLFF.

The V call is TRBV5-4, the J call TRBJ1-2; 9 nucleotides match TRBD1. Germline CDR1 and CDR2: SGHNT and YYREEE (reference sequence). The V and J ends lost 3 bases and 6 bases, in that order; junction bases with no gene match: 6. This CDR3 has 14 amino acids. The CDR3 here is CASSSGQGRDGYTF. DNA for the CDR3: TGTGCCAGCAGCTCCGGACAGGGGAGGGATGGCTACACCTTC. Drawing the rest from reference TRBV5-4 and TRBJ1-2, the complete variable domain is ETGVTQSPTHLIKTRGQQVTLRCSSQSGHNTVSWYQQALGQGPQFIFQYYREEENGRGNFPPRFSGLQFPNYSSELNVNALELDDSALYLCASSSGQGRDGYTFGSGTRLTVV.

CDR3 sequence reads: CASSELHTGEGYTF. The CDR3 coding sequence is TGTGCCAGCAGTGAATTACATACAGGGGAAGGCTACACCTTC. The V and J genes are TRBV25-1 and TRBJ1-2; 7 bases agree with TRBD1. Trimming at V came to 1 base and at J to 8 bases, leaving 7 bases not matched to a gene. There are 14 residues in the CDR3. CDR1 is MGHDK, CDR2 SYGVNS, per germline.

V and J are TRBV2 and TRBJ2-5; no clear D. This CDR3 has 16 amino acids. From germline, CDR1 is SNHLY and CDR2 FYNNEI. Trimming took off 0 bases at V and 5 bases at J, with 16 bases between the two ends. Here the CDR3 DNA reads TGTGCCAGCAGTGAAGCGCTTCGGGTAGGCGGTGAGACCCAGTACTTC. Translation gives CASSEALRVGGETQYF.

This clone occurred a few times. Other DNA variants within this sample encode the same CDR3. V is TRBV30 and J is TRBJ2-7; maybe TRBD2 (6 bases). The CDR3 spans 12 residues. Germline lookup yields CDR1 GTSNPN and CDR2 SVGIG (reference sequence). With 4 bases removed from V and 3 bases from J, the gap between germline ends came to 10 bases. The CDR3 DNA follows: TGTGCCTGGACGTTGCGGGGCTACGAGCAGTACTTC. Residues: CAWTLRGYEQYF.

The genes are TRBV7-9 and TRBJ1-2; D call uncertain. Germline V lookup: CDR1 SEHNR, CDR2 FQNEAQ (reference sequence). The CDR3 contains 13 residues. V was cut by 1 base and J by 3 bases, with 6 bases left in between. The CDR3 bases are TGTGCCAGCAGCTTAGAATCCGACTATGGCTACACCTTC. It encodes CASSLESDYGYTF.

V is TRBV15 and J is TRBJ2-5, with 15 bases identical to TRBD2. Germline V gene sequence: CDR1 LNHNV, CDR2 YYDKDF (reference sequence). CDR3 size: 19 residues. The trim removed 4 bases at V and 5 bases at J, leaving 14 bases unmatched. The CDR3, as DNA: TGTGCCACCAGCACTGGTACAGGACTAGCGGGGGGGCCGAAGGAGACCCAGTACTTC. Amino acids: CATSTGTGLAGGPKETQYF.

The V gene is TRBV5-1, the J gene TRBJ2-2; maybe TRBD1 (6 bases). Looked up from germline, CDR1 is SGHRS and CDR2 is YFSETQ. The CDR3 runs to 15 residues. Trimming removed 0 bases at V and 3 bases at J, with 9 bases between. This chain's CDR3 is CASSLGTEYTGELFF. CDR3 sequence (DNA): TGCGCCAGCAGCTTGGGGACAGAATACACCGGGGAGCTGTTTTTT.

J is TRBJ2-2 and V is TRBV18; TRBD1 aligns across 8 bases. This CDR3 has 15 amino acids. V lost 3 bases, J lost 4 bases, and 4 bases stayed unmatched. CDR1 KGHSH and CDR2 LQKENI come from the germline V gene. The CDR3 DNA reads TGTGCCAGCTCACCGGACAGGGTTGGCACCGGGGAGCTGTTTTTT. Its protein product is CASSPDRVGTGELFF.

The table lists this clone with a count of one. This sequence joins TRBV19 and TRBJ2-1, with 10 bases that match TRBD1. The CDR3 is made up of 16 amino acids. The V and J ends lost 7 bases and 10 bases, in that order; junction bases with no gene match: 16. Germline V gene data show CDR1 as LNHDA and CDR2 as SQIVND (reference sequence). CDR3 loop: CASNDPGQGYVGEQFF. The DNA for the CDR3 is TGTGCCAGTAATGATCCGGGACAGGGGTATGTCGGCGAGCAGTTCTTC.

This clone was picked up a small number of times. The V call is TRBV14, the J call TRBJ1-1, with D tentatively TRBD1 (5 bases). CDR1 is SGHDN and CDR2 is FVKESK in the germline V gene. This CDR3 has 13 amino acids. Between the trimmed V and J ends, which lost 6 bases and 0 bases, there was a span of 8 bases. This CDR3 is CASSWGVNTEAFF. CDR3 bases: TGTGCCAGCAGTTGGGGGGTGAACACTGAAGCTTTCTTT.

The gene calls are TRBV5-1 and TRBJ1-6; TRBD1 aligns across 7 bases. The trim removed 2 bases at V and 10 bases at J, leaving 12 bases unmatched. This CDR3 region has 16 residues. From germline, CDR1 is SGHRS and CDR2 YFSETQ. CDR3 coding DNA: TGCGCCAGCAGCTTAACCCGACAGGGTAGGGAATCACCCCTCCACTTT. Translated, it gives CASSLTRQGRESPLHF. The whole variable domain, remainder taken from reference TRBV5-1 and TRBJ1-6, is KAGVTQTPRYLIKTRGQQVTLSCSPISGHRSVSWYQQTPGQGLQFLFEYFSETQRNKGNFPGRFSGRQFSNSRSEMNVSTLELGDSALYLCASSLTRQGRESPLHFGNGTRLTVT.

The CDR3 coding sequence is TGTGCCTGGATACTGGGGACAGGGTGGAACACTGAAGCTTTCTTT. This codes for CAWILGTGWNTEAFF. The gene calls are TRBV30 and TRBJ1-1; 9 bases fit TRBD1. The V and J ends lost 4 bases and 1 base, in that order; junction bases with no gene match: 7. Germline V lookup: CDR1 GTSNPN, CDR2 SVGIG (reference sequence). The CDR3 consists of 15 residues.

The CDR3 region has the DNA TGCGCCAGCAGCAACAACGGACAGACCGACTCACAAGAGACCCAGTACTTC. This encodes CASSNNGQTDSQETQYF. The chain uses TRBV4-1 and TRBJ2-5, with TRBD1 as a possible D gene (6 bases). Germline V gene data show CDR1 as MGHRA and CDR2 as YSYEKL. Trimming shortened V by 5 bases and J by 2 bases, and 21 bases separated the two germline ends. The CDR3 has 17 amino acids.

CDR3 sequence (DNA): TGTGCCAGCTCACATCCGGGACAGGACTCTGGAAACACCATATATTTT. Translated, it gives CASSHPGQDSGNTIYF. J is TRBJ1-3 and V is TRBV18; 8 nucleotides agree with TRBD1. Trimming removed 4 bases from V and 0 bases from J; junction bases left unmatched: 5. The CDR3 is 16 amino acids. CDR1 and CDR2 (germline): KGHSH, LQKENI.

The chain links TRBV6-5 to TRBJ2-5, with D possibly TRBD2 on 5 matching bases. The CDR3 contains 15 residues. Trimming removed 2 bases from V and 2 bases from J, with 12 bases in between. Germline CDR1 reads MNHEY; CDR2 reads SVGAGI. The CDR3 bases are TGTGCCAGCAGTTACGCGGGTCGTGGGCAAGAGACCCAGTACTTC. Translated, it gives CASSYAGRGQETQYF.

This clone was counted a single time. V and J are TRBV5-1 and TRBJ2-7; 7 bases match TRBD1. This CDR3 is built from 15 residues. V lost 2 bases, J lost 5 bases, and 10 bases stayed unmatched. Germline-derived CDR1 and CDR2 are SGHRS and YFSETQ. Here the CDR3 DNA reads TGCGCCAGCAGCTTCTCGTTGACAGGGCTCAACGAGCAGTACTTC. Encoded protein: CASSFSLTGLNEQYF.